The present TCR beta chain was sequenced within a study of T cell changes during pregnancy in multiple sclerosis. Here immunoSEQ multiplex PCR was the method, and the copy in TCRdb shows in-frame clones only, minus some. The top ten clones hold about 1.4% of a sample with 60,000 to 85,000 clones, about 92% of them seen once. Germline CDR1 reads SNHLY; CDR2 reads FYNNEI. V dropped 4 bases and J dropped 3; count of bases not matched to a gene: 10. The CDR3 loop spans 17 amino acids. This clone appeared once. The source is a female donor in good health, enrolled as a control in a pregnancy study. This chain uses TRBV2 with TRBJ2-7; 12 bases fit TRBD1. Sequencing was performed on peripheral blood, taken in the second trimester of pregnancy. The CDR3 DNA sequence: TGTGCCAGCAGTGTTGGGACAGGGGGCAATGTAGGCTACGAGCAGTACTTC. It encodes CASSVGTGGNVGYEQYF.